The 31 T cell receptor beta chains below were found in one sample sequenced in a study of response to subunit inactivated influenza vaccine. TCRdb re-analysed the RT-PCR reads in MiXCR, keeping a single row per CDR3 protein. Of roughly 710,000 distinct CDR3 sequences in the sample, less than 15% were seen once. Specimen: PBMCs from blood, collected 14 days before vaccination. These receptors all stem from a man aged 45-65 years who received an inactivated influenza vaccine.

At least ten counts were recorded for this clonotype. This chain uses TRBV5-5 with TRBJ2-3, with D perhaps matching TRBD2 (6 bases). Germline assignment: CDR1 SGHKS and CDR2 YYEKEE (reference sequence). The CDR3 has 15 amino acids. V was shortened by 2 bases and J by 2 bases, with 12 bases between the two germline ends. CDR3 bases: TGTGCCAGCAGCTTTAGCGGAGCCCCCACAGATACGCAGTATTTT. It translates to CASSFSGAPTDTQYF.

This clonotype came up a few times. J is TRBJ2-1 and V is TRBV28; tentative D call: TRBD1 (6 bases). The CDR3 extends over 17 amino acids. The ends were cut back, 2 bases at V and 5 bases at J, with 19 bases in the middle. Germline assignment: CDR1 MDHEN and CDR2 SYDVKM. The CDR3 region has the DNA TGTGCCAGCAGTTTAATCGGTCGGGCTGGGGGCCACAATGAGCAGTTCTTC. Its translation is CASSLIGRAGGHNEQFF. The full variable domain, its missing parts supplied by reference TRBV28 and TRBJ2-1, is DVKVTQSSRYLVKRTGEKVFLECVQDMDHENMFWYRQDPGLGLRLIYFSYDVKMKEKGDIPEGYSVSREKKERFSLILESASTNQTSMYLCASSLIGRAGGHNEQFFGPGTRLTVL.

The chain combines TRBV10-3 with TRBJ1-4; 8 positions match TRBD1. The CDR3 length is 14 residues. The V and J ends lost 5 bases and 2 bases, in that order; junction bases with no gene match: 1. The germline CDR1 and CDR2 sequences are ENHRY and SYGVKD. Here the CDR3 DNA reads TGTGCCATCAGTCGGACAGGGACTAATGAAAAACTGTTTTTT. Translation gives CAISRTGTNEKLFF.

This clonotype was found a few times. This chain connects TRBV12-3 or TRBV12-4 to TRBJ1-5; D might be TRBD1 (5 bases). The CDR3 runs to 14 residues. The ends were cut back, 6 bases at V and 6 bases at J, with 15 bases in the middle. The CDR3 DNA follows: TGTGCCAGCAGCTCCAGGGACTGGGGTCAGCCCCAGCATTTT. Residues: CASSSRDWGQPQHF.

The CDR3 protein is CASSLAGRGEQFF. CDR3 sequence (DNA): TGTGCCAGCAGCTTAGCAGGGAGAGGGGAGCAGTTCTTC. The rearrangement links TRBV7-3 to TRBJ2-1; D possibly matches TRBD1 or TRBD2 (5 bases each). This CDR3 is 13 amino acids long. The V gene's germline CDR1 is SGHTA and CDR2 FQGTGA. Deletions cut 2 bases from V and 10 bases from J, with 12 bases between.

The gene calls are TRBV7-9 and TRBJ2-1; D gene unclear. V lost 8 bases and J 0 bases, leaving 14 bases between the germline ends. The CDR3 contains 15 residues. Germline CDR1 SEHNR, CDR2 FQNEAQ (reference sequence). CDR3 in amino acids: CASAPDLSSYNEQFF. The DNA of the CDR3 is TGTGCCAGCGCCCCAGACCTTAGCTCCTACAATGAGCAGTTCTTC.

The CDR3 region has the DNA TGTGCCAGCAGCCGGGCTTGGCAGCCCCAGCATTTT. Translating it yields CASSRAWQPQHF. The J gene is TRBJ1-5, the V gene TRBV7-2; D gene uncertain. Trimming took off 5 bases at V and 7 bases at J, with 9 bases between the two ends. The CDR3 runs to 12 residues. The germline gives CDR1 SGHTA, CDR2 FQGNSA.

The V gene is TRBV30, the J gene TRBJ2-3; 7 nucleotides align to TRBD1. The CDR3 length is 15 residues. Germline loops: CDR1 GTSNPN, CDR2 SVGIG (reference sequence). The V and J ends lost 4 bases and 0 bases, in that order; junction bases with no gene match: 7. The chain's CDR3 is CAWTRRDRSTDTQYF. The CDR3 DNA sequence: TGTGCCTGGACCCGCCGGGACAGAAGCACAGATACGCAGTATTTT.

This clonotype was counted many times. J is TRBJ1-2 and V is TRBV5-1; unclear D gene. This CDR3 is built from 13 residues. In germline, CDR1 is SGHRS, CDR2 YFSETQ. V shed 1 base and J shed 4 bases, with 8 bases lying between them. The CDR3 DNA sequence: TGCGCCAGCAGCTTGAAAAGAGGCTATGGCTACACCTTC. It yields the protein CASSLKRGYGYTF.

CDR3 bases: TGTGCCAGCAGTTTATTTCGGGGGTACACAGATACGCAGTATTTT. Its protein product is CASSLFRGYTDTQYF. The genes are TRBV27 and TRBJ2-3, with D possibly being TRBD2 (6 bases). From germline, CDR1 is MNHEY and CDR2 SMNVEV (reference sequence). Trimming stripped 1 base from V and 2 bases from J, with 10 bases between. The CDR3 covers 15 residues.

The chain has TRBV15 and TRBJ1-1, with 7 bases lining up with TRBD1. The CDR3 has 14 amino acids. CDR1 is LNHNV, CDR2 YYDKDF, per germline (reference sequence). The V gene end was trimmed by 0 bases and the J gene end by 3 bases; junction bases not matched to a gene: 1. In nucleotides, the CDR3 is TGTGCCACCAGCAGAGACAGGGGGGACACTGAAGCTTTCTTT. It codes for CATSRDRGDTEAFF.

This clonotype showed up just a few times. The gene calls are TRBV7-3 and TRBJ2-2; 13 positions match TRBD2. The V segment lost 4 bases and the J segment 3 bases; nucleotides outside the gene matches: 14. CDR3 length: 20 residues. In germline, CDR1 is SGHTA, CDR2 FQGTGA. CDR3 nucleotides: TGTGCCAGCAGCTCAACGGGACTAGCGGGACCTACTGGGCACACCGGGGAGCTGTTTTTT. As protein: CASSSTGLAGPTGHTGELFF.

This clonotype was counted a few times. The chain recombines TRBV4-1 with TRBJ2-1; D may be TRBD2 (7 bases). This CDR3 is 16 amino acids long. Trimming took 3 bases from V and 5 from J, leaving 17 bases between them. CDR1 is MGHRA and CDR2 is YSYEKL in the germline V gene. CDR3 sequence reads: CASSHLGRGGNNEQFF. Written as DNA, the CDR3 is TGCGCCAGCAGCCATCTAGGTCGCGGGGGCAACAATGAGCAGTTCTTC.

This clonotype was counted at least ten times. The gene calls are TRBV4-1 and TRBJ2-7, with 9 positions matching TRBD1. V lost 4 bases and J lost 5; bases outside the gene matches: 9. CDR1 MGHRA and CDR2 YSYEKL come from the germline V gene. The CDR3 totals 15 residues. The CDR3 nucleotides read TGCGCCAGCAGCCTTACGGGACAGGGAACCCACGAGCAGTACTTC. Translated: CASSLTGQGTHEQYF.

This clonotype was recorded only once. The chain carries TRBV20-1 and TRBJ2-7, with 9 bases fitting TRBD1. The J segment lost 3 bases and the V segment lost 1 base, leaving 4 bases of the junction unmatched. Germline V lookup: CDR1 DFQATT, CDR2 SNEGSKA (reference sequence). This CDR3 has 14 amino acids. The CDR3 sequence is CSARGDRAIYEQYF. Written as DNA, the CDR3 is TGCAGTGCTAGAGGGGACAGGGCAATCTACGAGCAGTACTTC.

The chain links TRBV6-4 to TRBJ1-3, with 10 nucleotides matching TRBD1. J lost 5 bases, V lost 5 bases, and 21 bases had no gene match. Germline CDR1 reads MRHNA; CDR2 reads SNTAGT. The CDR3 covers 20 residues. CDR3: CASSPNLGTGEFRLRNTIYF. The CDR3 DNA reads TGTGCCAGCAGTCCCAACCTCGGGACAGGGGAGTTTCGGCTGCGAAACACCATATATTTT.

This clonotype came up many times. This rearrangement joins TRBV6-2 or TRBV6-3 to TRBJ2-3; D call uncertain. V was clipped by 0 bases and J by 6 bases, with 13 bases between them. Germline V gene sequence: CDR1 MNHEY, CDR2 SVGEGT. This CDR3 has 15 amino acids. The CDR3 DNA is TGTGCCAGCAGTTACTCGATGGGCGAACCGGATACGCAGTATTTT. Protein sequence: CASSYSMGEPDTQYF.

CDR3 DNA: TGTGCCAGCAGCTTGGATGAGGGGGAAAAACTGTTTTTT. It is translated as CASSLDEGEKLFF. J is TRBJ1-4 and V is TRBV5-4; D is perhaps TRBD1 (5 bases). V shed 0 bases and J shed 8 bases, with 8 bases lying between them. Germline values: CDR1 SGHNT, CDR2 YYREEE (reference sequence). The CDR3 has 13 residues. The whole variable domain, remainder taken from reference TRBV5-4 and TRBJ1-4, is ETGVTQSPTHLIKTRGQQVTLRCSSQSGHNTVSWYQQALGQGPQFIFQYYREEENGRGNFPPRFSGLQFPNYSSELNVNALELDDSALYLCASSLDEGEKLFFGSGTQLSVL.

The chain combines TRBV7-2 with TRBJ2-5, with TRBD2 as a possible D gene (6 bases). The CDR3 is 13 amino acids. V was clipped by 5 bases and J by 9 bases, with 16 bases between them. Germline V gene data show CDR1 as SGHTA and CDR2 as FQGNSA. CDR3 sequence: CASSPGVLTAQYF. For the CDR3, the DNA is TGTGCCAGCAGCCCGGGGGTTCTGACGGCCCAGTACTTC.

The V call is TRBV10-3, the J call TRBJ1-5, with D possibly being TRBD1 (5 bases). This CDR3 is 12 amino acids long. Trimming pared 9 bases from V and 3 bases from J, leaving 9 bases between. In germline, CDR1 is ENHRY, CDR2 SYGVKD. CDR3 region: CAISRDNQPQHF. The CDR3 region has the DNA TGTGCCATTTCCAGGGACAATCAGCCCCAGCATTTT.

This chain links TRBV7-8 with TRBJ1-1; D is perhaps TRBD1 (5 bases). The V gene's germline CDR1 is SGHVS and CDR2 FQNEAQ. Trimming left V 3 bases short and J 1 base short, with 15 bases between. The CDR3 contains 16 residues. The CDR3 DNA sequence: TGTGCCAGCAGCTTGATCCCGGCGGGGGAGAACACTGAAGCTTTCTTT. It encodes CASSLIPAGENTEAFF.

This clonotype occurred a few times. The chain has TRBV6-6 and TRBJ2-7; the match to TRBD2 covers 8 bases. V lost 1 base and J lost 7; bases outside the gene matches: 3. In germline, CDR1 is MNHNY, CDR2 SVGAGI (reference sequence). This CDR3 spans 13 amino acids. In nucleotides, the CDR3 is TGTGCCAGCAGTTACTACGGGGGGGAAGAGCAGTACTTC. Translating gives CASSYYGGEEQYF.

This clonotype was observed a few times. The genes are TRBV14 and TRBJ2-1; a weak D match, TRBD2 (5 bases). The CDR3 consists of 13 residues. The V and J ends lost 0 bases and 11 bases respectively, with 11 bases between them. Per germline, CDR1 SGHDN and CDR2 FVKESK. The CDR3 is CASSQDTAGKQFF. CDR3 nucleotides: TGTGCCAGCAGCCAAGATACGGCGGGTAAGCAGTTCTTC.

V and J are TRBV7-2 and TRBJ2-7; D is unresolved. Germline CDR1 SGHTA, CDR2 FQGNSA. The CDR3 spans 13 residues. Trimming removed 3 bases from V and 3 bases from J, with 9 bases in between. The DNA for the CDR3 is TGTGCCAGCAGCTTGACGCAGGACTACGAGCAGTACTTC. Its translation: CASSLTQDYEQYF.

This clonotype showed up just a few times. This rearrangement joins TRBV6-2 or TRBV6-3 to TRBJ2-2; D gene unclear. V lost 0 bases to trimming and J lost 3 bases, with 5 bases between them. CDR3 length: 14 residues. Germline V gene lookup returns CDR1 MNHEY and CDR2 SVGEGT. CDR3 region: CASSYSSDTGELFF. The DNA of the CDR3 is TGTGCCAGCAGTTACTCGTCCGACACCGGGGAGCTGTTTTTT.

The rearrangement uses TRBV7-2 and TRBJ1-4; D is perhaps TRBD1 (6 bases). V lost 5 bases and J lost 8, with 18 bases in between. Per germline, CDR1 SGHTA and CDR2 FQGNSA. The CDR3 contains 15 residues. DNA for the CDR3: TGTGCCAGCAGCGATGGACAGACACGTGGGGAAAAACTGTTTTTT. Translated, it gives CASSDGQTRGEKLFF.

V usage is TRBV4-3 and J usage is TRBJ2-5; D is unclear. Germline assignment: CDR1 LGHNA and CDR2 YSLEER. V shed 0 bases and J shed 3 bases, with 8 bases lying between them. This CDR3 is built from 14 residues. CDR3 coding DNA: TGCGCCAGCAGCCAAGACGTTGGGGAAGAGACCCAGTACTTC. This codes for CASSQDVGEETQYF.

The V call is TRBV3-1, the J call TRBJ2-3; the D is unclear. The V and J ends lost 3 bases and 10 bases respectively, with 11 bases between them. CDR1 is LGHDT and CDR2 is YNNKEL in the germline V gene (reference sequence). The CDR3 runs 12 residues. CDR3 sequence (DNA): TGTGCCAGCAGCCAGTGGGCTAGTGCGCAGTATTTT. Translating it yields CASSQWASAQYF.

This clonotype occurred a few times. V and J are TRBV7-8 and TRBJ2-6, with TRBD1 matching over 9 bases. With 5 bases clipped from V and 1 base from J, the junction kept 9 bases outside the gene matches. This CDR3 region has 18 residues. The germline gives CDR1 SGHVS, CDR2 FQNEAQ. CDR3 bases: TGTGCCAGCAGCCGCTGGGACAGGGTCACATCTGGGGCCAACGTCCTGACTTTC. Translating it yields CASSRWDRVTSGANVLTF.

This clonotype has at least ten counts. One end of the junction varies from germline; a read error may be responsible. CDR3 region: CSVEGGRDGYTF. CDR3 nucleotide sequence: TGCAGCGTAGAAGGGGGCCGGGATGGCTACACCTTC. The chain employs TRBV29-1 and TRBJ1-2; TRBD1 aligns across 7 bases. CDR1 is SQVTM and CDR2 is ANQGSEA in the germline V gene. This CDR3 contains 12 residues.

Only a few counts were recorded for this clonotype. V gene TRBV3-1 combines with J gene TRBJ2-2, with 11 bases identical to TRBD2. The CDR3 consists of 16 residues. V shed 1 base and J 7 bases; nucleotides not matched to a gene: 5. The germline gives CDR1 LGHDT, CDR2 YNNKEL (reference sequence). In DNA, the CDR3 is TGTGCCAGCAGCCAAGTAGCCGGGACTAGCGGCGGGGAGCTGTTTTTT. It codes for CASSQVAGTSGGELFF.